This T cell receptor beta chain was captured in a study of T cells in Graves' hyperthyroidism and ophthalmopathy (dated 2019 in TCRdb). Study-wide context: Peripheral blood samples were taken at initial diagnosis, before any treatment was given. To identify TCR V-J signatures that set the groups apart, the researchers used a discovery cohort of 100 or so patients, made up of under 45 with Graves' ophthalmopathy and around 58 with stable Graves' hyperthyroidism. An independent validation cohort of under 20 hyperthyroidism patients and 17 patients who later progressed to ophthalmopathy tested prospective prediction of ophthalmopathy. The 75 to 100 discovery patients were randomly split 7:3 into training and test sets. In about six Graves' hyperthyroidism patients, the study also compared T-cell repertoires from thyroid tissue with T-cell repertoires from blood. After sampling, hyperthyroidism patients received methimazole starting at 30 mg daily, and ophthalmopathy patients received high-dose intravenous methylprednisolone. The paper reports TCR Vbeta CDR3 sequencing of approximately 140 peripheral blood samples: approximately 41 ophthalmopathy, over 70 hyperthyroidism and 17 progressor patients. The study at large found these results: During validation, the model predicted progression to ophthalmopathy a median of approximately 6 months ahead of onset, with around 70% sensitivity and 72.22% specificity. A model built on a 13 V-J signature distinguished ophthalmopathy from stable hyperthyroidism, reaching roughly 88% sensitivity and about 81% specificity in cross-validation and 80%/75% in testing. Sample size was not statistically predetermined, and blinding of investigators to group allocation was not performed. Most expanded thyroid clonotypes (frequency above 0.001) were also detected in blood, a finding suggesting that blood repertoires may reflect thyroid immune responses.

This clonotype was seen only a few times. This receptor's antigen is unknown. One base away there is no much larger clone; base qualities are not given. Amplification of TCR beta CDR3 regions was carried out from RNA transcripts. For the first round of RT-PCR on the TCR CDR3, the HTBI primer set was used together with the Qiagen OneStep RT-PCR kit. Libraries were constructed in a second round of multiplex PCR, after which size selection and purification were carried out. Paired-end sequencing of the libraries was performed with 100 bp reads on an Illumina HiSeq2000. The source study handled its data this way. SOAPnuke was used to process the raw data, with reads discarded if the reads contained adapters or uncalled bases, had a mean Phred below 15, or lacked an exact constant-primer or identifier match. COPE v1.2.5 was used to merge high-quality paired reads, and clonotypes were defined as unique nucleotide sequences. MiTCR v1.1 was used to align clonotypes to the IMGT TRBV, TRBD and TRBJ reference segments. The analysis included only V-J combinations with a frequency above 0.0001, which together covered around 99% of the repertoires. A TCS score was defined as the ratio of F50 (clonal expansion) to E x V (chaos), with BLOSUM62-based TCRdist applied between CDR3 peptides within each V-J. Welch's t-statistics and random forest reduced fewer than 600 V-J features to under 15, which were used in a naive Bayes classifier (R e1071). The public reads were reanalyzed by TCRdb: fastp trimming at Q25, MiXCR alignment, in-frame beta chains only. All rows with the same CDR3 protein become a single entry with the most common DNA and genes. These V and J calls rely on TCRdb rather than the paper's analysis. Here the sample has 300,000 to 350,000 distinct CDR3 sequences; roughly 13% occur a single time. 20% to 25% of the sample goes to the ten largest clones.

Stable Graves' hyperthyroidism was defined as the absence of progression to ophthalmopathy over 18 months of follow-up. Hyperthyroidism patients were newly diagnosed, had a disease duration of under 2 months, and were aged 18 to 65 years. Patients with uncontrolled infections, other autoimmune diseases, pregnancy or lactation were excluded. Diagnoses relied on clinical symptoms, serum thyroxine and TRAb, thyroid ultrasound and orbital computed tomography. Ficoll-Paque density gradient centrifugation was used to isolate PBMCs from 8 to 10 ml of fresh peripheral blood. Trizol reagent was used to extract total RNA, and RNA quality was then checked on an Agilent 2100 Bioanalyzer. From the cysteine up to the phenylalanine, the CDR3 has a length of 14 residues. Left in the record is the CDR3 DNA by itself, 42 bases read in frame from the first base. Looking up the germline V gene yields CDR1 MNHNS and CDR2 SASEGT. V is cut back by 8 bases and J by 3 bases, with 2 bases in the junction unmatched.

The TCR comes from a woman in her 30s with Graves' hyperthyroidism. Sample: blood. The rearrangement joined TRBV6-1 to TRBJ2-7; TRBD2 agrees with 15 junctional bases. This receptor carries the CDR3 CASGLAGGFYEQYF. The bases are TGTGCCAGCGGACTAGCGGGAGGGTTCTACGAGCAGTACTTC.